This TCR beta chain is drawn from a study of a mutant IDH1 vaccine in newly diagnosed glioma. Whole-study context: Patients had eight vaccinations, in weeks 1, 3, 5, 7, 11, 15, 19 and 23. Males made up approximately 60% and females about 40% of treated patients, whose mean age was approximately 40 years.

To note about this clone: Its antigen is unidentified.

CDR3 length equals 13 residues. Trimming took off 0 bases at V and 6 bases at J, with 9 bases between the two ends. From germline, CDR1 is SGDLS and CDR2 YYNGEE. Time point given: week 5, during vaccination. The investigators gave 300 ug of mutant IDH1 20-mer peptide in each vaccine dose, together with topical imiquimod. Every donor had a new WHO grade 3 or 4 astrocytoma that was IDH1-mutant, with loss of nuclear ATRX. Assay used: immunoSEQ multiplex PCR; TCRdb lists only in-frame clones, some missing. This table has about 51,000 clones, more than 70% appearing once. This receptor was obtained from a woman in her forties with glioma. This chain uses TRBV9 with TRBJ1-2; a possible D gene is TRBD1 (5 bases). The source was PBMCs, collected from a glioma patient whose treatment included an IDH1 peptide vaccine. The CDR3 bases are TGTGCCAGCAGCGTAGATTGGGGGGATGGCTACACCTTC. It is translated as CASSVDWGDGYTF. The full variable domain, its missing parts supplied by reference TRBV9 and TRBJ1-2, is DSGVTQTPKHLITATGQRVTLRCSPRSGDLSVYWYQQSLDQGLQFLIQYYNGEERAKGNILERFSAQQFPDLHSELNLSSLELGDSALYFCASSVDWGDGYTFGSGTRLTVV.